This T cell receptor beta chain was observed in a study of shared clonotypes between healthy human individuals. Overall study: Three plates were used per donor for CD4 naive, three for CD4 memory, two for CD8 naive and one for CD8 memory. Study results and limitations: Exclusively blood specimens were collected; tissue repertoires likely differ.

TCRdb's copy holds only in-frame clones and misses some; the assay was immunoSEQ multiplex PCR. The sample carries fewer than 850,000 clones, 95% to 97% recorded once. Comments on this clone: Its antigen is unidentified.

Germline V gene data show CDR1 as MNHEY and CDR2 as SMNVEV (reference sequence). V lost 0 bases, J lost 0 bases, and 6 bases lay in between. This CDR3 comprises 15 residues. Naive CD8 cells were CD45RO-negative, positively selected for CCR7, excluding terminally differentiated effector memory CD45RA+ cells. Adult donors, all healthy and HIV-negative, had no recent acute infections or vaccinations. The sequencing sample was made of naive CD8+ T cells sorted from blood. The origin of this receptor is a man aged 30 to 45 in good health. The rearrangement links TRBV27 to TRBJ1-3, with D uncertain. The CDR3 loop reads CASSLSVLSGNTIYF. As DNA, the CDR3 is TGTGCCAGCAGTTTATCCGTCCTCTCTGGAAACACCATATATTTT.